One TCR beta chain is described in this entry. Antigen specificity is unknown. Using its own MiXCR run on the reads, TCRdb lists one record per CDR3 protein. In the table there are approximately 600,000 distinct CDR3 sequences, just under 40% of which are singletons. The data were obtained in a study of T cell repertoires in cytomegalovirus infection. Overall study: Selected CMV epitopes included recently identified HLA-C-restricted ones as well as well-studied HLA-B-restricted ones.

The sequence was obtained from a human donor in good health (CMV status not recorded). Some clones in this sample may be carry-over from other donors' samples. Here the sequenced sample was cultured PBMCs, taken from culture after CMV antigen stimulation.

CDR3: CASSSRTGGASGANVLTF. The CDR3 nucleotides are TGTGCCAGCAGCTCCCGGACAGGGGGCGCTTCTGGGGCCAACGTCCTGACTTTC. The chain has TRBV7-8 and TRBJ2-6, with TRBD1 matching over 11 bases. The V segment lost 4 bases and the J segment 1 base; nucleotides outside the gene matches: 6. The CDR3 has 18 amino acids. Germline V gene sequence: CDR1 SGHVS, CDR2 FQNEAQ.